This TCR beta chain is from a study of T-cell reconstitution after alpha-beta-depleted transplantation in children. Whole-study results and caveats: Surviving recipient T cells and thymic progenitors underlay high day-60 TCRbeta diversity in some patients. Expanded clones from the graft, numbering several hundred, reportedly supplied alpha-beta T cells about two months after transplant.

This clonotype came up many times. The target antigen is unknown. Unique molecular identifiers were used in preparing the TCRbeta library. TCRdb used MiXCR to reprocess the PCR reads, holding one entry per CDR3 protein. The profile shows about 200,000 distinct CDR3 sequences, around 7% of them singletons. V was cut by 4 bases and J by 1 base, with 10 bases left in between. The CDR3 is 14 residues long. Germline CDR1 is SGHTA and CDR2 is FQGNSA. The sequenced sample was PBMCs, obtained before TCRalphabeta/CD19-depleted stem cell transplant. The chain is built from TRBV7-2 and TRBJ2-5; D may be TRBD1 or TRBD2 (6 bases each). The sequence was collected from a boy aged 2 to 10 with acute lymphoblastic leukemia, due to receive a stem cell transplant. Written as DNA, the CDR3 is TGTGCCAGCAGCTCAACGGGGGCCCAAGAGACCCAGTACTTC. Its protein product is CASSSTGAQETQYF. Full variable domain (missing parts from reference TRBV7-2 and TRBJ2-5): GAGVSQSPSNKVTEKGKDVELRCDPISGHTALYWYRQSLGQGLEFLIYFQGNSAPDKSGLPSDRFSAERTGGSVSTLTIQRTQQEDSAVYLCASSSTGAQETQYFGPGTRLLVL.